Presented here are 20 T cell receptor beta chains from one specimen sequenced in a study of blood T cells in healthy people across ages (dated by TCRdb to between 2014 and 2017). Library generation was performed with 5' RACE. This sample was sequenced with an Illumina HiSeq 2500. A second PCR of 7 to 11 cycles was performed with a sample-barcoded 5' primer and a J-beta primer mix. TCRdb passed the public sequencing reads through fastp at Q25 and MiXCR, retaining productive beta sequences. Rows are combined by CDR3 protein, so each entry shows the most common genes and DNA. For this sample there are about 1.8 million distinct CDR3 sequences; roughly 49% appear just once. Together, the top ten hold approximately 2% of the sample. The sequenced material came from blood. Receptor source: a middle-aged woman in good health.

This chain uses TRBV20-1 with TRBJ2-1; D may be TRBD1 or TRBD2 (5 bases each). This CDR3 is 16 amino acids long. Germline V gene data show CDR1 as DFQATT and CDR2 as SNEGSKA (reference sequence). Trimming removed 0 bases at V and 5 bases at J, with 17 bases between. In nucleotides, the CDR3 is TGCAGTGCTAGAGATAACGGGATCAGGGTTCACAATGAGCAGTTCTTC. This codes for CSARDNGIRVHNEQFF.

This clonotype was seen only a few times. This sequence joins TRBV4-1 and TRBJ2-5, with D perhaps matching TRBD1 or TRBD2 (5 bases each). Germline values: CDR1 MGHRA, CDR2 YSYEKL. The CDR3 sequence is 15 residues long. V dropped 5 bases and J dropped 3 bases, with 16 bases sitting between them. CDR3 nucleotides: TGCGCCAGCAGCAGAGGACACAGCGGTGAAGAGACCCAGTACTTC. Its translation: CASSRGHSGEETQYF.

The rearrangement uses TRBV29-1 and TRBJ2-1; no reliable D call. Germline CDR1 and CDR2: SQVTM and ANQGSEA. The CDR3 loop spans 11 amino acids. The ends were cut back, 5 bases at V and 8 bases at J, with 10 bases in the middle. The DNA of the CDR3 is TGCAGCGTTCGTCACATCGATGAGCAGTTCTTC. Protein: CSVRHIDEQFF.

The J gene is TRBJ2-5, the V gene TRBV12-3 or TRBV12-4; 7 bases align to TRBD1. The ends lost 6 bases at V and 11 bases at J; junction bases unmatched: 18. The CDR3 runs 15 residues. The DNA for the CDR3 is TGTGCCAGCAGCCCAGCGTCGACAGGGAATGATGAGCAGTACTTC. Amino acid sequence: CASSPASTGNDEQYF.

This chain links TRBV4-3 with TRBJ2-1; 9 positions match TRBD2. V shed 1 base, J shed 7 bases, and the junction held 11 bases outside the gene matches. This CDR3 contains 17 residues. Germline V lookup: CDR1 LGHNA, CDR2 YSLEER. CDR3 region: CASSQGGGRGGRNEQFF. CDR3 nucleotides: TGCGCCAGCAGCCAAGGCGGTGGGCGGGGGGGCCGGAATGAGCAGTTCTTC.

The genes are TRBV6-2 or TRBV6-3 and TRBJ2-5, with D possibly being TRBD1 (6 bases). The J call is doubtful: the DNA matches TRBJ2-7 better. Germline loops: CDR1 MNHEY, CDR2 SVGEGT. The CDR3 loop spans 15 amino acids. CDR3 nucleotides: TGTGCCAGCAGTTACAAAACAGGGCCTTTCCACGAGCAGTACTTC. Translated: CASSYKTGPFHEQYF.

This chain uses TRBV7-2 with TRBJ2-4; a weak D match, TRBD1 (5 bases). The J call is uncertain, as TRBJ2-5 better fits the DNA end. The CDR3 is 15 amino acids. Germline CDR1 reads SGHTA; CDR2 reads FQGNSA. The CDR3 coding sequence is TGTGCCAGCAGCTTCGACTTAGGGGTACAAGAGACCCAGTACTTC. Protein: CASSFDLGVQETQYF.

The rearrangement joins TRBV28 to TRBJ1-1; TRBD1 aligns across 9 bases. Germline loops: CDR1 MDHEN, CDR2 SYDVKM. The CDR3 runs 15 residues. Trimming cost V 6 bases and J 3 bases; bases outside gene matches: 8. Here the CDR3 reads CASRRTGVGYTEAFF. In DNA form, the CDR3 reads TGTGCCAGCAGACGGACAGGGGTGGGCTACACTGAAGCTTTCTTT.

The chain recombines TRBV6-5 with TRBJ1-2, with a tentative D call TRBD1 (6 bases). The CDR3 is 15 residues long. Germline assignment: CDR1 MNHEY and CDR2 SVGAGI. V gave up 2 bases and J gave up 2 bases, with 12 bases separating them. The CDR3 nucleotides read TGTGCCAGCAGTTACAGGGTAACAGGGAACTATGGCTACACCTTC. Translated: CASSYRVTGNYGYTF.

In its sample, this clonotype was seen a few times. The chain employs TRBV12-3 or TRBV12-4 and TRBJ2-3; D gene uncertain. V was pared by 5 bases and J by 2 bases, with 8 bases between. The CDR3 has 13 amino acids. CDR3 in amino acids: CASSQRPTDTQYF. DNA for the CDR3: TGTGCCAGCAGTCAGCGACCCACAGATACGCAGTATTTT.

This clonotype was picked up a small number of times. The chain is built from TRBV24-1 and TRBJ2-3; either TRBD1 or TRBD2 may fit D (5 bases each). Trimming left V 4 bases short and J 1 base short, with 11 bases between. CDR1 and CDR2 from the germline V gene are KGHDR and SFDVKD. The CDR3 has 15 residues. The CDR3 loop reads CATSDHGTRTDTQYF. The CDR3 coding sequence is TGTGCCACCAGTGACCACGGGACCCGCACAGATACGCAGTATTTT.

This chain joins TRBV6-2 or TRBV6-3 and TRBJ2-4, with 8 bases matching TRBD1. Germline V gives CDR1 MNHEY, CDR2 SVGEGT. The CDR3 has 14 residues. Unmatched junction bases numbered 2, after V lost 5 bases and J lost 2 bases. CDR3 in DNA: TGTGCCAGCAGTGGACAGGGACCCAAAAACATTCAGTACTTC. Its translation is CASSGQGPKNIQYF.

This clonotype occurred once. V is TRBV20-1 and J is TRBJ1-1, with a possible D match to TRBD1 (5 bases). CDR1 and CDR2 (germline): DFQATT, SNEGSKA (reference sequence). Trimming left V 7 bases short and J 0 bases short, with 12 bases between. The CDR3 runs 13 residues. The CDR3 region is CSGQSTMNTEAFF. The CDR3 nucleotides read TGCAGTGGACAGAGTACCATGAACACTGAAGCTTTCTTT.

This clonotype showed up just a few times. The chain combines TRBV7-3 with TRBJ2-3; 9 nucleotides agree with TRBD2. With 5 bases clipped from V and 3 bases from J, the junction kept 6 bases outside the gene matches. The V gene's germline CDR1 is SGHTA and CDR2 FQGTGA. This CDR3 is built from 15 residues. CDR3 nucleotides: TGTGCCAGCAGCACCAGCGGGGGGAGGACAGATACGCAGTATTTT. Translated: CASSTSGGRTDTQYF.

The DNA of the CDR3 is TGTGCCAGCAGCTTGGCTAGCGAGATCACAGATACGCAGTATTTT. Its translation: CASSLASEITDTQYF. The chain combines TRBV13 with TRBJ2-3; perhaps TRBD2 as D (6 bases). This CDR3 comprises 15 residues. The germline V gene encodes CDR1 PRHDT and CDR2 FYEKMQ (reference sequence). V lost 3 bases to trimming and J lost 2 bases, with 12 bases between them.

The genes are TRBV9 and TRBJ2-7, with 10 bases lining up with TRBD1. The J call may be mistaken, given a closer DNA end match to TRBJ2-4. The CDR3 has 17 residues. The V gene's germline CDR1 is SGDLS and CDR2 YYNGEE. The CDR3 spells CASSPRTGGIAKNIQYF. The CDR3 bases are TGTGCCAGCAGCCCACGGACAGGGGGGATAGCCAAAAACATTCAGTACTTC.

In this sample, this clonotype turned up a few times. The genes are TRBV11-2 and TRBJ2-3, with D perhaps TRBD1 or TRBD2 (5 bases each). This CDR3 is built from 18 residues. Germline CDR1 and CDR2: SGHAT and FQNNGV. V lost 5 bases and J 0 bases, leaving 21 bases between the germline ends. CDR3 bases: TGTGCCAGCAGCCCCCTTGGGGGTCTACGTGCTAGCACAGATACGCAGTATTTT. Its translation: CASSPLGGLRASTDTQYF.

Concerning this clonotype itself: Possible read error: a much larger clone is one base away. The chain combines TRBV7-2 with TRBJ2-7; the D gene could be TRBD1 or TRBD2 (6 bases each). Matching the DNA end better, TRBJ2-5 makes the J call doubtful. Germline V gives CDR1 SGHTA, CDR2 FQGNSA. The CDR3 runs 17 residues. For the CDR3, the DNA is TGTGCCAGCAGCCCCGAGGGGGGCAGGGGTCCTTCCGAGACCCAGTACTTC. Amino acids: CASSPEGGRGPSETQYF.

V is TRBV20-1 and J is TRBJ2-7; D is unresolved. Germline V gene sequence: CDR1 DFQATT, CDR2 SNEGSKA (reference sequence). CDR3 size: 14 residues. V was trimmed by 6 bases and J by 2 bases, leaving 17 bases between them. CDR3 sequence (DNA): TGCAGTGCCTACATCCCTGAGCCGACCTACGAGCAGTACTTC. It yields the protein CSAYIPEPTYEQYF.

This chain links TRBV6-5 with TRBJ2-1; D unresolved. Trimming pared 0 bases from V and 4 bases from J, leaving 10 bases between. CDR3 length: 15 amino acids. Germline V gene sequence: CDR1 MNHEY, CDR2 SVGAGI. CDR3 amino acids: CASSYSFTDYNEQFF. CDR3 in DNA: TGTGCCAGCAGTTACTCTTTTACAGATTACAATGAGCAGTTCTTC.